The rows below give T cell receptor beta chains drawn from one sample of a study of regulatory T cells in long-lasting Graves disease. MiXCR, applied by TCRdb to the multiplex PCR reads, yields one record per CDR3 protein. The repertoire holds some 490,000 distinct CDR3 sequences, with more than 10% as singletons. A further study also used this sample, focusing on T cells in Graves' hyperthyroidism and ophthalmopathy.

The source material was peripheral blood mononuclear cells (PBMCs), sampled at new diagnosis, from a patient treated with antithyroid drugs. The receptors derive from a woman aged 30 to 39 with Graves disease. The CDR3 runs from the conserved cysteine through the conserved F or W. D genes are given only for firm matches. Clone sizes are given selectively: once, few, many, or a class where the clone is expanded.

abundance	v_gene	j_gene	d_gene	CDR3aa	CDR3nt
many	TRBV6-1	TRBJ2-7	TRBD1	CASSEPGQGSHEQYF	TGTGCCAGCAGTGAGCCGGGACAGGGTTCCCACGAGCAGTACTTC
few	TRBV11-3	TRBJ2-1	TRBD2	CASSVDQRGGRYEQFF	TGTGCCAGCAGCGTAGACCAGCGGGGTGGTAGATATGAGCAGTTCTTC
many	TRBV27	TRBJ2-5	-	CASTRLNFQGQETQYF	TGTGCCAGCACCCGGCTCAACTTCCAAGGCCAAGAGACCCAGTACTTC
many	TRBV9	TRBJ1-2	-	CASSGPGSNYGYTF	TGTGCCAGCAGCGGACCCGGGAGTAACTATGGCTACACCTTC
few	TRBV7-9	TRBJ2-7	-	CASRGSGTFSYEQYF	TGTGCCAGCAGGGGATCCGGGACTTTTTCCTACGAGCAGTACTTC
many	TRBV19	TRBJ1-5	-	CASSSSYSNQPQHF	TGTGCCAGTAGTAGCTCCTATAGCAATCAGCCCCAGCATTTT
-	TRBV7-9	TRBJ2-2	-	CASSLLRVTGELFF	TGTGCCAGCAGCCTGCTACGGGTCACCGGGGAGCTGTTTTTT
many	TRBV20-1	TRBJ2-7	-	CSARDLVEQYF	TGCAGTGCTAGAGATCTGGTTGAGCAGTACTTC
many	TRBV11-2	TRBJ2-5	-	CASSLGYGQETQYF	TGTGCCAGCAGCTTAGGATACGGCCAAGAGACCCAGTACTTC
-	TRBV11-2	TRBJ1-1	-	CASSLLDPEAFF	TGTGCCAGCAGCTTGCTTGACCCTGAAGCTTTCTTT
-	TRBV5-4	TRBJ2-1	-	CASFEGSSYNEQFF	TGTGCCAGCTTTGAAGGTAGCTCCTACAATGAGCAGTTCTTC
few	TRBV5-6	TRBJ1-1	-	CASSLKLGRGTSGNTEAFF	TGTGCCAGCAGCTTAAAACTGGGAAGAGGGACGAGTGGAAACACTGAAGCTTTCTTT
many	TRBV24-1	TRBJ2-1	-	CATSDLTRNEQFF	TGTGCCACCAGTGATCTCACAAGAAATGAGCAGTTCTTC
many	TRBV27	TRBJ1-6	TRBD1	CASSFGTGVSPLHF	TGTGCCAGCAGTTTTGGGACAGGGGTTTCACCCCTCCACTTT
-	TRBV11-3	TRBJ1-2	TRBD1	CASSFDRGQRGYTF	TGTGCCAGCAGCTTTGACAGGGGCCAAAGGGGCTACACCTTC
many	TRBV28	TRBJ2-7	TRBD1	CASSPNRGQGERFEQYF	TGTGCCAGCAGTCCCAACCGTGGACAGGGAGAAAGATTCGAGCAGTACTTC
many	TRBV20-1	TRBJ2-1	TRBD2	CSARAWREIAYNEQFF	TGCAGTGCTAGAGCTTGGCGGGAGATTGCCTACAATGAGCAGTTCTTC
-	TRBV20-1	TRBJ1-2	-	CSVQLQDSYGYTF	TGCAGTGTCCAATTACAGGACTCTTATGGCTACACCTTC
many	TRBV13	TRBJ2-1	TRBD2	CASSSGLAENF	TGTGCCAGCAGCTCGGGACTAGCGGAAAATTTC
many	TRBV7-8	TRBJ2-2	-	CASSLTARAPTGELFF	TGTGCCAGCAGCTTAACGGCCAGGGCTCCCACCGGGGAGCTGTTTTTT
many	TRBV7-2	TRBJ2-3	-	CASSQRGGTQYF	TGTGCCAGCAGCCAAAGAGGTGGTACGCAGTATTTT
many	TRBV2	TRBJ2-7	-	CASGFAFTYEQYF	TGTGCCAGCGGGTTTGCTTTTACCTACGAGCAGTACTTC
many	TRBV10-1	TRBJ1-2	TRBD1	CASSRDRGNLYGYTF	TGCGCCAGCAGTCGGGACAGGGGAAACCTCTATGGCTACACCTTC
many	TRBV20-1	TRBJ2-1	TRBD1	CSSLQGGSYNEQFF	TGCAGTTCGCTACAGGGGGGCTCCTACAATGAGCAGTTCTTC
many	TRBV11-2	TRBJ2-2	TRBD2	CASSQIAGPTGELFF	TGTGCCAGCAGCCAAATAGCGGGCCCCACCGGGGAGCTGTTTTTT
-	TRBV19	TRBJ2-7	-	CASSYRGGEQYF	TGTGCCAGTAGTTACAGGGGAGGCGAGCAGTACTTC
many	TRBV4-1	TRBJ1-1	-	CASSRGSLDTEAFF	TGCGCCAGCAGCCGGGGAAGTTTAGACACTGAAGCTTTCTTT
-	TRBV5-1	TRBJ2-7	TRBD1	CASSLIPPGQGEYEQYF	TGCGCCAGCAGCCTCATACCCCCGGGACAGGGGGAGTACGAGCAGTACTTC
many	TRBV28	TRBJ1-1	TRBD1	CASSLAGTGVTTEAFF	TGTGCCAGCAGTTTGGCAGGGACAGGGGTGACCACTGAAGCTTTCTTT
many	TRBV24-1	TRBJ1-2	TRBD1	CATSDPRGPYGYTF	TGTGCCACCAGCGATCCTAGGGGGCCTTATGGCTACACCTTC
many	TRBV11-1	TRBJ2-5	-	CASSFPGRQETQYF	TGTGCCAGCAGCTTTCCGGGACGTCAAGAGACCCAGTACTTC
many	TRBV11-2	TRBJ2-3	TRBD2	CASSLTFSGITDTQYF	TGTGCCAGCAGCTTAACCTTTAGCGGGATCACAGATACGCAGTATTTT
few	TRBV7-2	TRBJ1-4	-	CASSLALGVRNEELFF	TGTGCCAGCAGCTTAGCGCTCGGGGTCAGAAATGAAGAACTGTTTTTT
many	TRBV20-1	TRBJ1-2	-	CSARRAAGGQRGYTF	TGCAGTGCTAGAAGGGCAGCTGGGGGCCAGAGAGGCTACACCTTC
many	TRBV25-1	TRBJ2-1	-	CASGGKLQVRPYNEQFF	TGTGCCAGCGGGGGGAAGCTCCAAGTCCGCCCCTACAATGAGCAGTTCTTC
many	TRBV12-3/TRBV12-4	TRBJ2-1	TRBD2	CASSFSSGIYSIKQFF	TGTGCCAGCAGTTTCTCTAGCGGGATTTATAGTATTAAGCAGTTCTTC
few	TRBV29-1	TRBJ2-1	-	CSVGAGDELFF	TGCAGCGTTGGAGCAGGGGACGAGCTGTTCTTC
many	TRBV6-2/TRBV6-3	TRBJ2-5	TRBD1	CASSRQGALETQYF	TGTGCCAGCAGTCGACAGGGGGCTTTGGAGACCCAGTACTTC
many	TRBV6-1	TRBJ1-3	-	CATQGITGISGNTIYF	TGTGCCACCCAGGGTATCACAGGCATCTCTGGAAACACCATATATTTT
many	TRBV15	TRBJ1-4	-	CATSRSRRDLEKLFF	TGTGCCACCAGCAGATCCAGGAGAGATCTCGAAAAACTGTTTTTT
-	TRBV6-2/TRBV6-3	TRBJ2-2	-	CASSLSGPNTGELFF	TGTGCCAGCAGTTTATCGGGTCCGAACACCGGGGAGCTGTTTTTT
many	TRBV20-1	TRBJ2-1	TRBD1	CSARRDSTYNEQFF	TGCAGTGCGAGACGGGACAGCACCTACAATGAGCAGTTCTTC
many	TRBV5-1	TRBJ1-1	TRBD1	CASETDGQGNTEAFF	TGCGCCAGCGAAACCGACGGACAGGGGAACACTGAAGCTTTCTTT
few	TRBV28	TRBJ2-7	-	CASSLDAGPRGNEQYF	TGTGCCAGCAGTTTAGATGCCGGCCCCCGAGGAAACGAGCAGTACTTC
many	TRBV6-1	TRBJ2-7	-	CASSESGRGSPYPLYEQYF	TGTGCCAGCAGTGAATCTGGGCGGGGTAGTCCTTACCCTCTATACGAGCAGTACTTC
many	TRBV6-1	TRBJ1-2	-	CASSEVGRGGYTF	TGTGCCAGCAGTGAAGTAGGCAGGGGAGGCTACACCTTC
many	TRBV20-1	TRBJ2-7	-	CSAPWGKDPYEQYF	TGCAGTGCTCCTTGGGGAAAGGACCCTTACGAGCAGTACTTC
many	TRBV6-2/TRBV6-3	TRBJ2-7	-	CASSDLGANQYF	TGTGCCAGCAGTGACCTCGGGGCGAACCAGTACTTC
many	TRBV7-2	TRBJ2-3	-	CASSLDSSLGIDTQYF	TGTGCCAGCAGCTTAGATAGTTCCCTAGGGATAGATACGCAGTATTTT
-	TRBV6-2/TRBV6-3	TRBJ1-2	TRBD1	CASSEAGGLDYGYTF	TGTGCCAGCAGTGAAGCAGGGGGGTTGGACTATGGCTACACCTTC
many	TRBV20-1	TRBJ2-7	-	CSARVIASYEQYF	TGCAGTGCTAGAGTAATCGCCTCCTACGAGCAGTACTTC
many	TRBV12-3/TRBV12-4	TRBJ2-3	-	CASSSLGAVDTQYF	TGTGCCAGCAGTTCCCTGGGAGCGGTAGATACGCAGTATTTT
many	TRBV28	TRBJ2-2	TRBD2	CASSFASGAGELFF	TGTGCCAGCAGTTTTGCTAGCGGGGCCGGGGAGCTGTTTTTT